This T cell receptor beta chain was sequenced in a study of response to subunit inactivated influenza vaccine. Overall study findings and caveats: There was a suggestion from the authors that each seasonal influenza vaccination recruits few new T cells.

The CDR3 contains 13 residues. Germline CDR1 and CDR2: SGHVS and FQNEAQ. V was clipped by 5 bases and J by 3 bases, with 8 bases between them. MiXCR was run by TCRdb on the RT-PCR reads, yielding one entry per CDR3 protein. Of almost 600,000 distinct CDR3 sequences listed, approximately 14% are singletons. Turning to this clonotype: Its antigen remains unidentified.

Sequencing used PBMCs from blood, obtained roughly 12 days after vaccination. The chain is built from TRBV7-8 and TRBJ2-1, with TRBD1 as a possible D gene (5 bases). The clonotype was recovered from a man aged 45 to 65 who received an inactivated influenza vaccine. This CDR3 reads CASSMDNYNEQFF. The CDR3 bases are TGTGCCAGCAGCATGGACAACTACAATGAGCAGTTCTTC.